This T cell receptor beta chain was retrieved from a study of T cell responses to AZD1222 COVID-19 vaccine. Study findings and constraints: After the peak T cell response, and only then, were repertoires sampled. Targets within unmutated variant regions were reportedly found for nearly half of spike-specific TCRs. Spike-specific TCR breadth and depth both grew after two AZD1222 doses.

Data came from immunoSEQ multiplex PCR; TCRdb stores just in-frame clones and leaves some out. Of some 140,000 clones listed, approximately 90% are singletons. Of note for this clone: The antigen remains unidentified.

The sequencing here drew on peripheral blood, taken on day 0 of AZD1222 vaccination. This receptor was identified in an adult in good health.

In DNA form, the CDR3 reads TGTGCCAGCGGAACGGGACTAGCGGGAAGAGAGACCCAGTACTTC. As protein: CASGTGLAGRETQYF. This rearrangement joins TRBV28 to TRBJ2-5; 13 nucleotides line up with TRBD2. Germline values: CDR1 MDHEN, CDR2 SYDVKM. V was pared by 8 bases and J by 4 bases, with 7 bases of the junction left unmatched. CDR3 length: 15 residues.